This entry lists 2 T cell receptor beta chains sequenced from one sample in a study of T cell responses to AZD1222 COVID-19 vaccine. The method was immunoSEQ multiplex PCR; TCRdb's version includes in-frame clones alone and lacks a portion of them. The sample holds 150,000 to 180,000 clones, 90% seen once. Sequencing used peripheral blood, obtained on day 0 of AZD1222 vaccination. Receptors were obtained from an adult in good health.

This chain links TRBV10-3 with TRBJ2-7, with TRBD2 as a possible D gene (6 bases). Trimming took 3 bases from V and 3 from J, leaving 15 bases between them. The CDR3 contains 15 residues. The germline gives CDR1 ENHRY, CDR2 SYGVKD. CDR3 DNA: TGTGCCATCAGTGATAACTCTTGGCGGGGCTACGAGCAGTACTTC. This gives the protein CAISDNSWRGYEQYF.

The V gene is TRBV5-5, the J gene TRBJ2-5; D gene uncertain. CDR1 is SGHKS and CDR2 is YYEKEE in the germline V gene (reference sequence). The CDR3 has 15 residues. Trimming took 4 bases from V and 3 from J, leaving 16 bases between them. CDR3 sequence (DNA): TGTGCCAGCAGCACGGACCGGGTCCTTGAAGAGACCCAGTACTTC. Its protein is CASSTDRVLEETQYF.